This T cell receptor beta chain is from a study of blood T cell repertoires in COVID-19 (dated by TCRdb to the early 2020s). For the study in its entirety: Samples from collaborators originated in the United States, Italy and Spain and spanned both the acute and convalescent phases of COVID-19. Subjects who had been exposed to COVID-19, were actively infected with it, or had recovered from it provided the deeply sampled blood TCRbeta repertoires that made up the dataset. HLA class I and class II types, where available, came from metadata supplied by the sample provider rather than from assay-based typing. A de-identified subject ID, COVID-19 status, age in years and sex were almost always included in the sample metadata. The repertoires were released in a freely available public database meant as a resource for research on the immune response to SARS-CoV-2. The material from the prospective study consisted of cDNA or gDNA derived from T cells, B-cell-depleted T cells, or PBMCs. The samples were drawn from two sources: the first 160 participants of the ongoing ImmuneRACE study, and 1,254 subjects contributed by 6 global collaborators. Overall study outcomes, separate from this receptor: How much clinical and demographic metadata was included differed by source and by participant, and the metadata was provided uncurated.

In the prospective study, participants were roughly 18 to 100 years old, resided in 24 geographic areas of the United States, and were enrolled through a virtual design. In the prospective study, participants were assigned to cohorts based on the clinical history participants reported in a screening survey and a study questionnaire. Recovered participants in ImmuneRACE Cohort 3 were defined by two consecutive negative NP/OP PCR tests, clearance by a healthcare professional, or resolution of symptoms. Each participant in the prospective study had whole blood, serum and a nasopharyngeal or oropharyngeal swab collected by mobile phlebotomists. Over a roughly two-month period, participants in the prospective study had the option of providing additional blood draws and questionnaires. Blood samples from the prospective study were shipped frozen or at room temperature prior to DNA extraction. The immunoSEQ Assay, a bias-controlled multiplex PCR, was used to amplify TCRbeta CDR3 regions from genomic DNA. Turning to the authors' computational methods: The number of nucleated cells in each sample was estimated from the amplification of reference gene primers within the assay. To quantify the absolute abundance of each unique TCRbeta CDR3 rearrangement, sequence reads were collapsed and filtered. For each sample, productive Simpson clonality was calculated as the square root of Simpson's diversity index over productive rearrangements. Drawn from immuneACCESS, this table holds only the in-frame rearrangements with V and J called that TCRdb kept. Clones are partly lost; checked studies trace under half to an unresolved V gene and leave the rest unexplained. V, J and clone size were drawn from that table, and D and trimming were deduced from the DNA. For this sample there are about 380,000 clones; about 87% appear just once. The ten largest make up 1.3% of the sample.

V lost 5 bases and J lost 7 bases, and the count of bases not matched to a germline gene is 0. The CDR3 holds 12 amino acids from the cysteine to the phenylalanine. The read is trimmed to its CDR3 DNA, 36 bases read in frame from base 1. CDR1 is given as GTSNPN and CDR2 as SVGIG, both from the germline V gene (reference sequence). About this clone: Which antigen it targets is not known. No much larger clonotype is one base removed from it; base qualities were not supplied.

The sequenced sample was PBMCs or T cells enriched from blood (not recorded which). The chain joins TRBV30 to TRBJ2-1; the central 12 bases match TRBD2. The sequence was collected from a man aged 25-40 years who had recovered from COVID-19. DNA sequence: TGTGCCTGGCTAGCGGGGGGGAATGAGCAGTTCTTC. Its coded protein is CAWLAGGNEQFF.